These T cell receptor beta chains were read from a single sample in a study of T cell repertoires in cytomegalovirus infection. Their antigens are not known. Each CDR3 protein is one row after TCRdb ran MiXCR on the reads. The table includes about 830,000 distinct CDR3 sequences, 32% detected once. Sequences were derived from cultured CD8+ T cells from PBMCs, sampled from culture after CMV antigen stimulation. All receptors come from a human donor in good health (CMV status not recorded). Some clones in this sample may be carry-over from other donors' samples. CDR3s include the opening cysteine and the closing phenylalanine or tryptophan. Each record gives: D gene, J gene, V gene, CDR3 length, clone size, CDR3 DNA, CDR3 protein. D genes are given only for firm matches. Clone size is given for some rows only: seen once, a few or many times, or a class if the clone is expanded.

D: TRBD2; J: TRBJ2-3; V: TRBV6-5; length: 14; size: few; DNA: TGTGCCAGCAGTAGCGGGGGGGCCTTAAATACGCAGTATTTT; CDR3: CASSSGGALNTQYF
D: .; J: TRBJ2-4; V: TRBV20-1; length: 14; size: few; DNA: TGCAGTGCTAGAGAAACAGATTACAAAAACATTCAGTACTTC; CDR3: CSARETDYKNIQYF
D: .; J: TRBJ2-1; V: TRBV2; length: 14; size: .; DNA: TGTGTCAGCTCGAACGGGGCGGATTACAATGAGCAGTTCTTC; CDR3: CVSSNGADYNEQFF
D: .; J: TRBJ1-1; V: TRBV7-9; length: 12; size: .; DNA: TGTGCCAGCACCCCAGGGCGCGATGAAGCTTTCTTT; CDR3: CASTPGRDEAFF
D: TRBD1; J: TRBJ1-2; V: TRBV7-8; length: 14; size: .; DNA: TGTGCCAGCACTCGGGGAGGGGGCTTCTATGGCTACACCTTC; CDR3: CASTRGGGFYGYTF
D: TRBD2; J: TRBJ2-1; V: TRBV7-2; length: 17; size: .; DNA: TGTGCCAGCAGCTTAGTAGGCGGGGGGGATCCCTACAATGAGCAGTTCTTC; CDR3: CASSLVGGGDPYNEQFF
D: .; J: TRBJ1-1; V: TRBV27; length: 14; size: few; DNA: TGTGCCAGCAGTCCCTATCAGAGGGACACTGAAGCTTTCTTT; CDR3: CASSPYQRDTEAFF
D: .; J: TRBJ1-1; V: TRBV6-5; length: 16; size: few; DNA: TGTGCCAGCAGTTACGCCTCAGGGAAATCGAACACTGAAGCTTTCTTT; CDR3: CASSYASGKSNTEAFF
D: .; J: TRBJ1-2; V: TRBV4-1; length: 12; size: .; DNA: TGTGCCAGCAGCCAAGTCAACTATGGCTACACCTTC; CDR3: CASSQVNYGYTF
D: .; J: TRBJ2-1; V: TRBV4-3; length: 17; size: few; DNA: TGCGCCAGCAGCCAGGACCAGGGGGGCATCCTTATCAATGAGCAGTTCTTC; CDR3: CASSQDQGGILINEQFF
D: .; J: TRBJ1-2; V: TRBV3-1; length: 15; size: once; DNA: TGTGCCAGCAGCCAAGAGGGGGCCCGGGGCTATGGCTACACCTTC; CDR3: CASSQEGARGYGYTF
D: .; J: TRBJ1-1; V: TRBV10-1; length: 15; size: .; DNA: TGCGCCAGCAGTGAGTCGTGGAATTTGAACACTGAAGCTTTCTTT; CDR3: CASSESWNLNTEAFF
D: TRBD2; J: TRBJ2-1; V: TRBV6-2/TRBV6-3; length: 20; size: .; DNA: TGTGCCAGCACCCCACGCGGGACTAGGAGCGGGCGAAGGTCCTACAATGAGCAGTTCTTC; CDR3: CASTPRGTRSGRRSYNEQFF
D: .; J: TRBJ2-1; V: TRBV2; length: 12; size: .; DNA: TGTGCCAGCAGTGAGGAGTGGAATGAGCAGTTCTTC; CDR3: CASSEEWNEQFF
D: TRBD1; J: TRBJ2-2; V: TRBV10-3; length: 17; size: few; DNA: TGTGCCATCAGAATGGAGTGGGGACAGGGGGCCTCTGGGGAGCTGTTTTTT; CDR3: CAIRMEWGQGASGELFF
D: .; J: TRBJ2-3; V: TRBV28; length: 22; size: .; DNA: TGTGCCAGCAGCATCCTCATCCCCTTTCGCGGAGCGGGACACTATCACACAGATACGCAGTATTTT; CDR3: CASSILIPFRGAGHYHTDTQYF
D: .; J: TRBJ1-1; V: TRBV6-2/TRBV6-3; length: 14; size: .; DNA: TGTGCCAGCAGTTACGGACACCATTACACTGAAGCTTTCTTT; CDR3: CASSYGHHYTEAFF
D: .; J: TRBJ2-1; V: TRBV7-6; length: 14; size: many; DNA: TGTGCCAGCAGCTTAGAGGGAGGCCTCAATGAGCAGTTCTTC; CDR3: CASSLEGGLNEQFF
D: TRBD1; J: TRBJ1-5; V: TRBV24-1; length: 17; size: .; DNA: TGTGCCACCAGTGATTTGCAGGGACAGGGGGCGAATCAGCCCCAGCATTTT; CDR3: CATSDLQGQGANQPQHF
D: .; J: TRBJ1-1; V: TRBV19; length: 16; size: .; DNA: TGTGCCAGTAGTCTCCGAGGCAATTCTAGGAACACTGAAGCTTTCTTT; CDR3: CASSLRGNSRNTEAFF
D: .; J: TRBJ2-1; V: TRBV2; length: 10; size: .; DNA: TGTGCCAGCAGACTGGTTGAGCAGTTCTTC; CDR3: CASRLVEQFF
D: .; J: TRBJ2-4; V: TRBV5-4; length: 13; size: few; DNA: TGTGCCAGCAGCTTAAGTGACGTAAACATTCAGTACTTC; CDR3: CASSLSDVNIQYF
D: .; J: TRBJ2-3; V: TRBV7-9; length: 12; size: many; DNA: TGTGCCAGCAGCTTTGGGGGAGATACGCAGTATTTT; CDR3: CASSFGGDTQYF
D: .; J: TRBJ1-1; V: TRBV7-6; length: 15; size: .; DNA: TGTGCCAGCAGCTTACCACCCGCGCGGTTCACTGAAGCTTTCTTT; CDR3: CASSLPPARFTEAFF
D: .; J: TRBJ1-5; V: TRBV5-3; length: 16; size: few; DNA: TGTGCCAGAAGCCGGGGTGATCAGGGGAACAATCAGCCCCAGCATTTT; CDR3: CARSRGDQGNNQPQHF
D: .; J: TRBJ2-5; V: TRBV20-1; length: 15; size: .; DNA: TGCAGTGCTAGGGGCAGGGTTTCCAATCTAGAGACCCAGTACTTC; CDR3: CSARGRVSNLETQYF
D: .; J: TRBJ2-1; V: TRBV12-3/TRBV12-4; length: 14; size: many; DNA: TGTGCCAGCAGTGGGGACAACAACTACAATGAGCAGTTCTTC; CDR3: CASSGDNNYNEQFF
D: .; J: TRBJ1-1; V: TRBV27; length: 14; size: .; DNA: TGTGCCAGCAGTTCGCAGGGGAGGGGAACTGAAGCTTTCTTT; CDR3: CASSSQGRGTEAFF
D: .; J: TRBJ1-2; V: TRBV20-1; length: 9; size: .; DNA: TGCAGTGCTAGCCCCGGCTACACCTTC; CDR3: CSASPGYTF
D: TRBD1; J: TRBJ1-3; V: TRBV13; length: 16; size: few; DNA: TGTGCCAGCAGCACCCGGACAGGGATGACCGGAAACACCATATATTTT; CDR3: CASSTRTGMTGNTIYF
D: .; J: TRBJ2-4; V: TRBV27; length: 14; size: .; DNA: TGTGCCAGCAGTGGCCCGGGACGGAAAAACATTCAGTACTTC; CDR3: CASSGPGRKNIQYF